The present entry profiles one TCR beta chain with its context. These data are taken from a study of blood T cell repertoires in COVID-19. Here immunoSEQ multiplex PCR was the method, and the copy in TCRdb shows in-frame clones only, minus some. The sample holds around 500,000 clones; about 88% are singletons and the top ten take around 7.9%. The V and J ends lost 4 bases and 3 bases, in that order; junction bases with no gene match: 15. CDR1 is MGHRA and CDR2 is YSYEKL in the germline V gene. The CDR3 runs 19 residues. The sequenced material came from PBMCs or T cells enriched from blood (not recorded which). This rearrangement joins TRBV4-1 to TRBJ2-1; 10 bases align to TRBD2. The source of this sequence is a woman aged 55-70 years who had recovered from COVID-19. This chain's CDR3 is CASSRLSGTSEPIYNEQFF. The CDR3 nucleotides read TGCGCCAGCAGCCGGCTTTCGGGGACTAGCGAGCCAATCTACAATGAGCAGTTCTTC.